This passage covers 27 T cell receptor beta chains from one sample sequenced in a study of shared clonotypes between healthy human individuals. Method: immunoSEQ multiplex PCR; TCRdb's copy keeps in-frame clones and lacks some. The table lists fewer than 400,000 clones, around two thirds of them singletons, with approximately 10% in the top ten. The sample taken for sequencing was memory CD4+ T cells sorted from blood. Subset described: CD45RA-negative fraction. The receptors stem from a young man in good health.

The chain couples TRBV10-3 to TRBJ2-3; D is unresolved. The CDR3 is made up of 15 amino acids. V was shortened by 5 bases and J by 4 bases, with 16 bases between the two germline ends. Germline assignment: CDR1 ENHRY and CDR2 SYGVKD. The CDR3 nucleotides read TGTGCCATCAGTCCCTTAGCCCCCCGATCAGATACGCAGTATTTT. Its protein is CAISPLAPRSDTQYF.

V is TRBV29-1 and J is TRBJ2-2, with D perhaps TRBD1 (6 bases). The V and J ends lost 7 bases and 7 bases respectively, with 10 bases between them. This CDR3 comprises 11 residues. Looked up from germline, CDR1 is SQVTM and CDR2 is ANQGSEA. The CDR3 bases are TGCAGCGGTGGGGACATCGGGGAGCTGTTTTTT. Its protein product is CSGGDIGELFF.

V gene TRBV2 combines with J gene TRBJ2-5; 7 bases agree with TRBD1. Looked up from germline, CDR1 is SNHLY and CDR2 is FYNNEI. The CDR3 totals 13 residues. The V and J ends lost 6 bases and 3 bases, in that order; junction bases with no gene match: 4. As DNA, the CDR3 is TGTGCCAGCAGCCTCGACAGGGAAGAGACCCAGTACTTC. This gives the protein CASSLDREETQYF.

This clone appeared once. The chain couples TRBV11-1 to TRBJ2-1; 8 nucleotides match TRBD2. From germline, CDR1 is SGHAT and CDR2 FQDESV (reference sequence). The CDR3 spans 14 residues. V dropped 1 base and J dropped 10; count of bases not matched to a gene: 6. This chain's CDR3 is CASSLGGTSHEQFF. CDR3 DNA: TGTGCCAGCAGCTTAGGTGGGACTAGTCACGAGCAGTTCTTC.

This clone was counted between two and nine times. V and J are TRBV18 and TRBJ2-5, with D possibly TRBD1 on 6 matching bases. The CDR3 has 14 amino acids. Germline CDR1 and CDR2: KGHSH and LQKENI. With 4 bases removed from V and 5 bases from J, the gap between germline ends came to 14 bases. The CDR3 region has the DNA TGTGCCAGCTCACGTGACACAGGGCGGGAGACCCAGTACTTC. Its protein product is CASSRDTGRETQYF.

The rearrangement links TRBV10-3 to TRBJ1-3; 7 nucleotides line up with TRBD1. CDR1 ENHRY and CDR2 SYGVKD come from the germline V gene. The V segment lost 0 bases and the J segment 0 bases; nucleotides outside the gene matches: 8. The CDR3 loop spans 18 amino acids. The CDR3 coding sequence is TGTGCCATCAGTGAGTCGATGGGGACAGTGGGCTCTGGAAACACCATATATTTT. This sequence encodes CAISESMGTVGSGNTIYF.

The gene calls are TRBV4-3 and TRBJ2-3, with 7 bases that match TRBD2. V shed 4 bases and J 8 bases; nucleotides not matched to a gene: 9. The CDR3 runs to 14 residues. Germline values: CDR1 LGHNA, CDR2 YSLEER. The CDR3 nucleotides read TGCGCCAGCAGCCGGACCAACGCGGGAGTTACGCAGTATTTT. This translates into CASSRTNAGVTQYF.

The rearrangement joins TRBV7-6 to TRBJ2-5; 11 nucleotides align to TRBD2. This CDR3 has 15 residues. Trimming removed 5 bases from V and 2 bases from J; junction bases left unmatched: 4. The germline V gene has CDR1 SGHVS and CDR2 FNYEAQ. The CDR3 here is CASSITSGRQETQYF. The CDR3 DNA reads TGTGCCAGCAGCATAACTAGCGGGAGACAAGAGACCCAGTACTTC.

The chain has TRBV18 and TRBJ2-1; perhaps TRBD1 as D (5 bases). There are 14 residues in the CDR3. Trimming left V 1 base short and J 2 bases short, with 6 bases between. In germline, CDR1 is KGHSH, CDR2 LQKENI. The CDR3 DNA reads as TGTGCCAGCTCACCACAGGGGACCTACAATGAGCAGTTCTTC. Amino acids: CASSPQGTYNEQFF.

Comments on this clone: Other DNA sequences from this sample encode an identical CDR3 as well. The chain recombines TRBV6-5 with TRBJ2-6, with D uncertain. Per the germline V gene, CDR1 is MNHEY and CDR2 is SVGAGI. The CDR3 extends over 15 amino acids. Trimming took 2 bases from V and 4 from J, leaving 9 bases between them. CDR3 amino acids: CASSYGVAGANVLTF. The CDR3 DNA reads TGTGCCAGCAGTTACGGGGTGGCCGGGGCCAACGTCCTGACTTTC.

The chain carries TRBV5-4 and TRBJ2-1; 12 bases line up with TRBD2. The V and J ends lost 1 base and 0 bases, in that order; junction bases with no gene match: 8. The germline CDR1 and CDR2 sequences are SGHNT and YYREEE (reference sequence). CDR3 size: 19 residues. CDR3 region: CASSLWLAGGPSSYNEQFF. CDR3 coding DNA: TGTGCCAGCAGCTTGTGGCTAGCGGGAGGGCCGAGCTCCTACAATGAGCAGTTCTTC.

The chain uses TRBV9 and TRBJ1-4; D not certain. Trimming pared 6 bases from V and 0 bases from J, leaving 12 bases between. This CDR3 region has 15 residues. CDR1 is SGDLS and CDR2 is YYNGEE in the germline V gene. The CDR3 DNA is TGTGCCAGCACCCCCGGCGTTACAACTAATGAAAAACTGTTTTTT. Encoded protein: CASTPGVTTNEKLFF.

V is TRBV5-6 and J is TRBJ2-5; D uncertain. This CDR3 is built from 13 residues. Between the trimmed V and J ends, which lost 0 bases and 5 bases, there was a span of 8 bases. The germline gives CDR1 SGHDT, CDR2 YYEEEE. CDR3 bases: TGTGCCAGCAGCTTGGATGCGCTGGAGACCCAGTACTTC. This sequence encodes CASSLDALETQYF.

V gene TRBV7-2 combines with J gene TRBJ2-7; TRBD1 matches at 7 bases. Losses at the gene ends were 5 bases for V and 3 bases for J; bases not matched to a gene: 4. The CDR3 has 13 residues. The germline gives CDR1 SGHTA, CDR2 FQGNSA. The CDR3: CASSGRQGYEQYF. The CDR3 coding sequence is TGTGCCAGCAGCGGTCGACAGGGCTACGAGCAGTACTTC.

The chain recombines TRBV6-1 with TRBJ2-1; 11 positions agree with TRBD2. The CDR3 is made up of 15 amino acids. V lost 4 bases to trimming and J lost 6 bases; unmatched junction nucleotides: 5. Germline loops: CDR1 MNHNS, CDR2 SASEGT. The DNA of the CDR3 is TGTGCCAGCAGTGGGTTAGCGGGAGGGGCCAATGAGCAGTTCTTC. This encodes CASSGLAGGANEQFF.

The gene calls are TRBV6-1 and TRBJ2-3; 7 bases map to TRBD1. The CDR3 spans 15 residues. Trimming at V came to 6 bases and at J to 2 bases, leaving 8 bases not matched to a gene. Germline V CDR1 and CDR2: MNHNS, SASEGT. CDR3 nucleotide sequence: TGTGCCAGCAGCTTAGACAGGGTGCTCACAGATACGCAGTATTTT. Translation: CASSLDRVLTDTQYF.

The CDR3: CASSDNGGQPQHF. The CDR3 coding sequence is TGTGCCAGCAGTGATAACGGGGGTCAGCCCCAGCATTTT. The chain carries TRBV2 and TRBJ1-5, with D tentatively TRBD1 (5 bases). The CDR3 is 13 residues long. V lost 3 bases to trimming and J lost 6 bases, with 9 bases between them. Germline values: CDR1 SNHLY, CDR2 FYNNEI.

The chain couples TRBV5-1 to TRBJ1-2; 9 bases are shared with TRBD1. Per germline, CDR1 SGHRS and CDR2 YFSETQ. J lost 8 bases, V lost 0 bases, and 2 bases had no gene match. This CDR3 contains 13 residues. The CDR3 region is CASSLGQGEGYTF. CDR3 DNA sequence: TGCGCCAGCAGCTTGGGACAGGGGGAGGGCTACACCTTC.

The chain recombines TRBV6-6 with TRBJ2-1, with TRBD1 identical over 9 bases. The J segment lost 5 bases and the V segment lost 6 bases, leaving 11 bases of the junction unmatched. The CDR3 is 16 amino acids. The germline CDR1 and CDR2 sequences are MNHNY and SVGAGI (reference sequence). CDR3 sequence: CASRDRGGYRDNEQFF. The DNA for the CDR3 is TGTGCCAGCAGGGACAGGGGTGGCTATAGGGACAATGAGCAGTTCTTC.

The chain recombines TRBV5-1 with TRBJ2-1; 10 bases are shared with TRBD2. With 6 bases clipped from V and 10 bases from J, the junction kept 10 bases outside the gene matches. The CDR3 totals 14 residues. The germline CDR1 and CDR2 sequences are SGHRS and YFSETQ. In nucleotides, the CDR3 is TGCGCCAGCATGCTAGCGGGAGATTCGTTAGAGCAGTTCTTC. Encoded protein: CASMLAGDSLEQFF.

The table lists this clone with many counts. The chain links TRBV6-6 to TRBJ1-1, with TRBD1 matching over 7 bases. Germline V gene lookup returns CDR1 MNHNY and CDR2 SVGAGI (reference sequence). V gave up 6 bases and J gave up 5 bases; unmatched junction bases: 9. The CDR3 runs to 14 residues. The CDR3 DNA reads TGTGCCAGCAGAAAACAGGGGTCGGAAACTGAAGCTTTCTTT. This translates into CASRKQGSETEAFF.

This clone was detected a few times. The chain joins TRBV11-3 to TRBJ2-1; no clear D gene. Germline CDR1 SGHNT, CDR2 YENEEA. The V gene lost 5 bases and the J gene lost 0 bases, with 11 bases spanning the gap. The CDR3 sequence is 15 residues long. The CDR3 DNA reads as TGTGCCAGCAGCCCGAGGTCCAGCTCCTACAATGAGCAGTTCTTC. It specifies CASSPRSSSYNEQFF.

V and J are TRBV30 and TRBJ2-7, with 8 bases lining up with TRBD1. Germline-derived CDR1 and CDR2 are GTSNPN and SVGIG (reference sequence). CDR3 length: 13 residues. Trimming removed 4 bases from V and 1 base from J; junction bases left unmatched: 3. The CDR3 region is CAWIRTGSYEQYF. The DNA for the CDR3 is TGTGCCTGGATTAGGACAGGGTCCTACGAGCAGTACTTC. Together with reference TRBV30 and TRBJ2-7, the CDR3 gives the full variable domain: SQTIHQWPATLVQPVGSPLSLECTVEGTSNPNLYWYRQAAGRGLQLLFYSVGIGQISSEVPQNLSASRPQDRQFILSSKKLLLSDSGFYLCAWIRTGSYEQYFGPGTRLTVT.

This clone was seen a few times. The chain carries TRBV18 and TRBJ1-5; perhaps TRBD1 as D (5 bases). CDR1 is KGHSH and CDR2 is LQKENI in the germline V gene. The CDR3 runs to 15 residues. The germline V and J ends were trimmed by 2 bases and 2 bases, with 10 bases remaining between them. The CDR3 DNA sequence: TGTGCCAGCTCACCATTAGGGGATGGCAATCAGCCCCAGCATTTT. Encoded protein: CASSPLGDGNQPQHF.

This clone occurred a few times. The rearrangement links TRBV7-2 to TRBJ2-7; the D gene is possibly TRBD2 (6 bases). Trimming stripped 6 bases from V and 6 bases from J, with 33 bases between. The CDR3 spans 19 residues. Germline CDR1 reads SGHTA; CDR2 reads FQGNSA. This chain's CDR3 is CASSWPGTADREYRGEQYF. The CDR3, as DNA: TGTGCCAGCAGTTGGCCGGGAACAGCGGACCGGGAGTATCGCGGCGAGCAGTACTTC.

The rearrangement uses TRBV6-5 and TRBJ1-1; 7 bases map to TRBD1. Germline V lookup: CDR1 MNHEY, CDR2 SVGAGI. The CDR3 runs 15 residues. Unmatched junction bases numbered 11, after V lost 6 bases and J lost 4 bases. The CDR3 here is CASRPLTGDATEAFF. CDR3 nucleotide sequence: TGTGCCAGCAGACCTCTCACAGGGGATGCCACTGAAGCTTTCTTT.

The chain uses TRBV6-1 and TRBJ1-4; D not certain. This CDR3 comprises 15 residues. V dropped 2 bases and J dropped 6 bases, with 13 bases sitting between them. Germline V gene lookup returns CDR1 MNHNS and CDR2 SASEGT. DNA for the CDR3: TGTGCCAGCAGTGAAATCTTACAGCCTGATGAAAAACTGTTTTTT. The encoded protein is CASSEILQPDEKLFF.